These T cell receptor beta chains were read from a single sample in a study of T cell repertoires in cytomegalovirus infection. One entry per CDR3 protein, called by TCRdb with MiXCR from the reads. The table lists about 310,000 distinct CDR3 sequences, 25% of them singletons. Which antigens these TCRs recognize remains unknown. Sequenced material: cultured PBMCs, taken from culture after CMV antigen stimulation. The receptor set was obtained from a human donor in good health (CMV status not recorded). Some clones in this sample may be carry-over from other donors' samples. Each CDR3 is given with its conserved first and last residue. Clone sizes are given selectively: once, few, many, or a class where the clone is expanded.

TRBV7-2	many	TRBJ2-7	CASSSAYEQYF
TRBV5-6	few	TRBJ2-2	CASSLGGRGNTGELFF
TRBV7-3	few	TRBJ2-3	CASSLTEPDTQYF
TRBV6-1	many	TRBJ2-6	CATLLSTGANVLTF
TRBV30	-	TRBJ1-5	CAWSNRQGGTRSNQPQHF
TRBV19	few	TRBJ2-7	CASSIVDGAGPHF
TRBV7-9	many	TRBJ1-5	CASSLTGSNQPQHF
TRBV9	-	TRBJ1-1	CASSEEGVNTEAFF
TRBV7-3	few	TRBJ2-7	CASSSRQGREQYF
TRBV7-2	many	TRBJ1-1	CASSFRGPVKTEAFF
TRBV7-7	once	TRBJ2-1	CASSSSGQGNVEQFF
TRBV28	-	TRBJ2-2	CASSAPWDRLGELFF
TRBV28	-	TRBJ2-1	CASTITGTSFHEQFF
TRBV27	-	TRBJ2-7	CASSLYGTALYEQYF
TRBV4-1	few	TRBJ1-4	CASKGGRNEKLFF
TRBV19	few	TRBJ1-5	CASSYPGTGLSFGNQPQHF
TRBV7-2	many	TRBJ1-1	CASSLGQEIKAFF
TRBV7-8	many	TRBJ2-2	CASSLVGTVTGELFF
TRBV24-1	-	TRBJ2-3	CATSDFQGTDTQYF
TRBV4-1	-	TRBJ1-4	CASSYRTVNEKLFF
TRBV4-1	-	TRBJ2-1	CASSQILAASYNEQFF
TRBV5-5	many	TRBJ2-2	CASKKGGAAQATGELFF
TRBV7-3	-	TRBJ2-2	CASSRPGTGRERGELFF
TRBV30	few	TRBJ1-6	CAWSNRGRSSYNSPLHF
TRBV27	few	TRBJ1-2	CASSLFRGTGYTF
TRBV6-6	-	TRBJ1-2	CASKPANYGYTF
TRBV15	-	TRBJ1-4	CATSSPGQGMEKLFF
TRBV11-2	-	TRBJ2-3	CASSLGPTWGQGSADTQYF
TRBV7-8	-	TRBJ2-3	CASSSPLDRISSTDTQYF
TRBV7-2	few	TRBJ2-2	CASSKGQRKTGELFF
TRBV11-3	-	TRBJ2-2	CASSLGSWNRNTGELFF
TRBV5-1	few	TRBJ2-5	CASSPGTSGSVRETQYF
TRBV13	once	TRBJ2-2	CASSSRGQGPTGELFF
TRBV7-2	many	TRBJ2-7	CASSFLAGLGYEQYF
TRBV20-1	-	TRBJ2-5	CSANRGGVQETQYF
TRBV11-3	few	TRBJ1-1	CASSQTAMNTEAFF
TRBV3-1	-	TRBJ2-1	CASSPPGGRFYNEQFF
TRBV7-2	few	TRBJ2-2	CASSLTRGPGELFF
TRBV19	-	TRBJ1-5	CASSFRRGSLLWNQPQHF
TRBV2	many	TRBJ2-1	CASSEGVPRVNEQFF
TRBV4-1	many	TRBJ1-2	CASSQSERATNYGYTF
TRBV20-1	-	TRBJ2-1	CSARGGTSGLTYNEQFF
TRBV27	few	TRBJ1-1	CASSFQGGRTEAFF
TRBV7-3	few	TRBJ2-1	CASSLFPSPANEQFF
TRBV28	-	TRBJ2-3	CASSSPSGSEDTQYF
TRBV5-1	-	TRBJ1-2	CASSLNGITGANYGCTF
TRBV6-2/TRBV6-3	-	TRBJ2-2	CASSYDRGTGELFF
TRBV7-9	few	TRBJ2-1	CASSPTAGGTVDEQFF
TRBV30	-	TRBJ1-2	CAWRGYHGYTF
TRBV20-1	few	TRBJ1-1	CSAVGVNTEAFF
TRBV12-3/TRBV12-4	-	TRBJ2-7	CASRGSGTGGDEQYF
TRBV10-3	-	TRBJ2-4	CAISGRTIDIQYF
TRBV28	-	TRBJ2-7	CASSPPGRYEQYF